The next 14 T cell receptor beta chains were all read from a single sample in a study of blood T cell repertoires in COVID-19. Profiling relied on immunoSEQ multiplex PCR, and the TCRdb table lists in-frame clones only, not all of them. The sample holds around 210,000 clones; approximately 86% are singletons and the top ten take approximately 0.9%. The specimen sequenced was peripheral blood. The receptors were gathered from a man between 60 and 75 years old with COVID-19, enrolled during active disease.

There are a few counts of this clone. The chain recombines TRBV4-1 with TRBJ1-6, with D perhaps matching TRBD1 (6 bases). The ends were cut back, 0 bases at V and 8 bases at J, with 20 bases in the middle. CDR3 length: 18 amino acids. Germline CDR1 MGHRA, CDR2 YSYEKL. Written as DNA, the CDR3 is TGCGCCAGCAGCCAAGATAATTATGTTGGCAGGGGTGATTCACCCCTCCACTTT. Residues: CASSQDNYVGRGDSPLHF.

The CDR3 loop is CATSDLKRGSNSPLHF. The CDR3 coding sequence is TGTGCCACCAGTGATTTGAAGAGAGGGAGTAATTCACCCCTCCACTTT. The chain combines TRBV24-1 with TRBJ1-6; D remains ambiguous. Germline V gene lookup returns CDR1 KGHDR and CDR2 SFDVKD. The CDR3 extends over 16 amino acids. Trimming cost V 0 bases and J 6 bases, with 11 bases left between them.

This clone was counted once. One end of the junction fails to match germline, which may point to a read error. This chain uses TRBV6-1 with TRBJ2-7; D is uncertain. This CDR3 is 13 amino acids long. Germline-derived CDR1 and CDR2 are MNHNS and SASEGT. CDR3 sequence: CAGSEGPVAEQYF. CDR3 nucleotides: TGTGCCGGCAGTGAAGGGCCCGTAGCCGAGCAGTACTTC.

The V gene is TRBV5-5, the J gene TRBJ2-7; 10 bases fit TRBD1. J lost 2 bases, V lost 2 bases, and 13 bases had no gene match. Germline V CDR1 and CDR2: SGHKS, YYEKEE (reference sequence). The CDR3 sequence is 18 residues long. The CDR3 nucleotides are TGTGCCAGCAGCTTAACGACAGGGGGCGCCTCCTATACCTACGAGCAGTACTTC. Protein sequence: CASSLTTGGASYTYEQYF.

The V call is TRBV5-1, the J call TRBJ2-3; no definite D call. CDR1 and CDR2 (germline): SGHRS, YFSETQ. V was trimmed by 2 bases and J by 4 bases, leaving 5 bases between them. The CDR3 extends over 12 amino acids. DNA for the CDR3: TGCGCCAGCAGCTTCGAGTCAGATACGCAGTATTTT. This gives the protein CASSFESDTQYF.

The gene calls are TRBV6-5 and TRBJ1-1; a weak D match, TRBD1 (5 bases). Germline-derived CDR1 and CDR2 are MNHEY and SVGAGI. Trimming shortened V by 2 bases and J by 0 bases, and 10 bases separated the two germline ends. This CDR3 has 15 residues. In nucleotides, the CDR3 is TGTGCCAGCAGTTACGGGGGGTTTTTGAACACTGAAGCTTTCTTT. Residues: CASSYGGFLNTEAFF.

The chain employs TRBV28 and TRBJ1-2; a weak D match, TRBD1 (5 bases). The CDR3 totals 15 residues. Germline lookup yields CDR1 MDHEN and CDR2 SYDVKM. V was trimmed by 2 bases and J by 0 bases, leaving 10 bases between them. The CDR3 coding sequence is TGTGCCAGCAGTTTAACGACAGATTCTAACTATGGCTACACCTTC. It yields the protein CASSLTTDSNYGYTF.

The chain is built from TRBV21-1 and TRBJ1-5; TRBD1, the D gene given by the table, was not confirmed from the DNA. TRBV21-1 is designated a pseudogene. This CDR3 region has 15 residues. The CDR3 is CASSTRDTNNQPQHF. The CDR3 DNA is TGTGCCAGCAGCACCCGGGACACCAACAATCAGCCCCAGCATTTT.

V gene TRBV7-9 combines with J gene TRBJ1-5; TRBD1 aligns across 8 bases. The germline V gene has CDR1 SEHNR and CDR2 FQNEAQ (reference sequence). After removal of 8 bases from V and 10 bases from J, the junction contained 10 bases not matched to a gene. The CDR3 runs to 13 residues. The CDR3 protein is CASGGTGRQPQHF. In DNA, the CDR3 is TGTGCCAGCGGGGGGACAGGAAGGCAACCCCAGCATTTT.

The chain employs TRBV6-5 and TRBJ2-3; 7 nucleotides align to TRBD2. From germline, CDR1 is MNHEY and CDR2 SVGAGI. The junction had 8 bases not matched to a gene; V was cut back by 7 bases and J by 4 bases. CDR3 size: 14 residues. The CDR3 is CASKGGSRSDTQYF. The CDR3 bases are TGTGCCAGCAAAGGCGGGAGTCGATCAGATACGCAGTATTTT.

CDR3 DNA: TGTGCCAGCAGCTCGGACAGTAACTATGGCTACACCTTC. Its protein is CASSSDSNYGYTF. The chain couples TRBV5-6 to TRBJ1-2; tentatively, D is TRBD1 (6 bases). The CDR3 is made up of 13 amino acids. Trimming took 3 bases from V and 1 from J, leaving 7 bases between them. Germline V gene lookup returns CDR1 SGHDT and CDR2 YYEEEE. Complete variable domain (other parts from reference TRBV5-6 and TRBJ1-2): DAGVTQSPTHLIKTRGQQVTLRCSPKSGHDTVSWYQQALGQGPQFIFQYYEEEERQRGNFPDRFSGHQFPNYSSELNVNALLLGDSALYLCASSSDSNYGYTFGSGTRLTVV.

The V gene is TRBV5-1, the J gene TRBJ1-1; 7 bases align to TRBD1. V gave up 1 base and J gave up 4 bases; unmatched junction bases: 1. This CDR3 has 13 residues. Germline-derived CDR1 and CDR2 are SGHRS and YFSETQ. In DNA form, the CDR3 reads TGCGCCAGCAGCTTGCAGGGGGGCACTGAAGCTTTCTTT. It yields the protein CASSLQGGTEAFF.

In this sample, this clone turned up once. The rearrangement joins TRBV10-1 to TRBJ2-7; D remains ambiguous. The CDR3 has 14 amino acids. V gave up 0 bases and J gave up 6 bases, with 12 bases separating them. Germline V gene lookup returns CDR1 WNHNN and CDR2 SYGVQD (reference sequence). CDR3 bases: TGCGCCAGCAGTGAGTCGAACGACCGGAGCGAGCAGTACTTC. Translating it yields CASSESNDRSEQYF.

The chain joins TRBV6-5 to TRBJ1-2; 7 nucleotides line up with TRBD1. Trimming removed 7 bases from V and 2 bases from J; junction bases left unmatched: 7. CDR1 is MNHEY and CDR2 is SVGAGI in the germline V gene. The length of the CDR3 is 14 residues. The CDR3 DNA is TGTGCCAGCACCCCAATGACAGGGAACTATGGCTACACCTTC. As protein: CASTPMTGNYGYTF.